This T cell receptor (beta chain) is drawn from a study of human T cells and chemical hapten exposure. MiXCR, run by TCRdb on the RACE reads, gives a single entry per CDR3 protein. This repertoire shows some 96,000 distinct CDR3 sequences, 7.5% to 10% found once; its top ten account for more than 2%. Time point of the sample: patch test 2, 6 weeks after DPC sensitization. Stated treatment: therapeutic diphenylcyclopropenone sensitization with weekly scalp DPC. Extraction yielded total RNA from whole blood (unfractionated). Germline V gene lookup returns CDR1 DFQATT and CDR2 SNEGSKA (reference sequence). V lost 5 bases to trimming and J lost 3 bases; unmatched junction nucleotides: 12. The CDR3 totals 17 residues.

The chain couples TRBV20-1 to TRBJ2-1, with TRBD2 identical over 11 bases. This material consisted of whole blood, taken in connection with sensitization to the hapten diphenylcyclopropenone (DPC). The TCR sequence derives from a middle-aged woman with alopecia areata. Some clones in this sample may be carry-over from other donors' samples. The CDR3 sequence: CSAGGTSGPRYYNEQFF. CDR3 DNA sequence: TGCAGTGCTGGAGGGACTAGCGGACCCCGCTACTACAATGAGCAGTTCTTC.